This TCR beta chain was recorded in a study of T-cell memory formation after mild COVID-19 listed by TCRdb under 2021. The study in broad terms: Most TCR sequence clusters were specific to one of the two donors. Two young, previously healthy adult volunteers, one female and one male, were included in the cohort. In a couple of donors, T-cell clones that expanded and contracted after mild COVID-19 were tracked by sequencing TCRalpha and TCRbeta repertoires over time. On the study overall, not on this receptor specifically: From day 15 to 85, contracting clones showed balanced CD4/CD8 phenotypes, whereas a second wave of clones that expanded from day 15 to 37 leaned towards CD4+. SARS-CoV-2 specificity was not confirmed for the second-wave clones peaking on day 37. Contracting CD4+ clones appeared mostly in the CM and EM memory subsets, whereas CD8+ clones were enriched in EMRA. Some responding clones were detected in pre-infection memory, which suggested that pre-existing cross-reactive memory T cells had joined the SARS-CoV-2 response. Only two mild cases were covered by the study, and larger cohorts that include severe cases with pre-infection samples were considered necessary.

This clonotype showed up just a few times. Its antigen target is currently unknown. No clone much larger than this one lies a single base away; base qualities are absent. At the junction V is shortened by 2 bases and J by 5 bases, with 9 bases in between. The CDR3 has 13 amino acids, counting the end cysteine and phenylalanine. The DNA shown is the 39-base CDR3, in frame from base 1. Sequenced on an Illumina NovaSeq 6000. Using 5'RACE with constant-segment primers, TCRalpha and TCRbeta cDNA libraries were constructed, with sample barcodes and unique molecular identifiers added in the process. RNA was extracted from every sample with Trizol reagent. Amplification of the libraries took two PCR steps, and the second step added a second sample barcode plus Illumina TruSeq adapters. Sequencing of the libraries was done on an Illumina NovaSeq, producing 2 x 150 bp paired-end reads. The source study handled its data this way. Demultiplexing of reads and collapsing into UMI-guided consensus sequences were performed with migec v1.2.7. With mixcr v2.1.11, UMI consensuses were aligned to TRA and TRB V and J templates and assembled into clonotypes. A clonotype was counted as expanded or contracted only if both edgeR and NoisET called the change significant, with noise models trained on biological replicates. edgeR calls used a false discovery rate-adjusted p below 0.01 and a log2 fold-change threshold of 1. As an exploratory analysis of dynamics, max-normalized trajectories of the 1000 most abundant clonotypes were examined with PCA combined with hierarchical clustering. The CD4 or CD8 phenotype of responding clones was assigned using the separately sequenced CD4+ and CD8+ repertoires. TCRdb cleaned the public reads at Q25 with fastp, built clones with MiXCR and kept in-frame beta chains. Rows are combined by CDR3 protein, so each entry shows the most common genes and DNA. For this entry, the V and J calls and clone size follow TCRdb and not the study's own pipeline. The sample table shows 110,000 to 150,000 distinct CDR3 sequences, and 11% to 15% are seen once. The ten largest clonotypes hold about 27% of the sample.

PBMCs were isolated by Ficoll-Paque density gradient centrifugation. The chain is made from TRBV12-3 or TRBV12-4 and TRBJ2-5; the D gene is perhaps TRBD1 or TRBD2, as each covers 5 bases. This TCR came from an adult woman who had mild COVID-19 (a few samples of this study predate the infection). The sample titles of this study are shuffled in the database, so cell type and time point are left out; the donor was told from shared clones. Sequencing was carried out using PBMCs or a T cell subset sorted from them (not recorded which). The CDR3 in this case is CASSLSGDETQYF. Here is the DNA: TGTGCCAGCAGTTTATCTGGGGACGAGACCCAGTACTTC.